One and the same sample provided the 30 T cell receptor beta chains below, sequenced in a study of blood T cell repertoires in COVID-19. Using immunoSEQ multiplex PCR, the repertoire was profiled, and TCRdb retains in-frame clones only, with some absent. The sample carries approximately 430,000 clones, approximately 90% recorded once. The sequenced material came from peripheral blood. Every receptor here comes from a woman in her twenties or thirties with active or convalescent COVID-19.

The rearrangement links TRBV7-9 to TRBJ1-5; D ambiguous. Trimming shortened V by 4 bases and J by 3 bases, and 13 bases separated the two germline ends. Germline V gene lookup returns CDR1 SEHNR and CDR2 FQNEAQ (reference sequence). This CDR3 has 15 residues. The CDR3 nucleotides are TGTGCCAGCAGCTCCGGCAGCGGGTACAATCAGCCCCAGCATTTT. The encoded protein is CASSSGSGYNQPQHF.

The chain is built from TRBV19 and TRBJ1-1; possible D gene TRBD1, 6 bases. Per germline, CDR1 LNHDA and CDR2 SQIVND (reference sequence). V lost 3 bases and J 1 base, leaving 9 bases between the germline ends. The length of the CDR3 is 14 residues. Here the CDR3 DNA reads TGTGCCAGTAGTATCGGACAGCCGAACACTGAAGCTTTCTTT. It is translated as CASSIGQPNTEAFF.

This rearrangement joins TRBV29-1 to TRBJ2-7, with 8 bases identical to TRBD2. The CDR3 spans 16 residues. In germline, CDR1 is SQVTM, CDR2 ANQGSEA. J gave up 7 bases and V 0 bases, and 14 bases lay outside the gene matches. CDR3 in amino acids: CSVEEWVLGLAREQYF. DNA of the CDR3: TGCAGCGTTGAAGAGTGGGTACTTGGACTAGCCCGGGAGCAGTACTTC.

This rearrangement joins TRBV19 to TRBJ1-2; D uncertain. This CDR3 is built from 16 residues. Germline V gene sequence: CDR1 LNHDA, CDR2 SQIVND (reference sequence). The germline V and J ends were trimmed by 11 bases and 4 bases, with 26 bases remaining between them. The DNA for the CDR3 is TGTGCCTCCTACGAGCCTGATTCAGGAATCCTCTATGGCTACACCTTC. The encoded protein is CASYEPDSGILYGYTF.

This clone was seen a single time. The chain has TRBV2 and TRBJ2-3, with 8 positions matching TRBD2. This CDR3 has 12 residues. V lost 10 bases, J lost 6 bases, and 6 bases stayed unmatched. CDR1 and CDR2 (germline): SNHLY, FYNNEI. This chain's CDR3 is CATRLASDTQYF. CDR3 DNA sequence: TGTGCCACTCGACTAGCGTCCGATACGCAGTATTTT. Looking up the rest from reference TRBV2 and TRBJ2-3 gives the full variable domain: EPEVTQTPSHQVTQMGQEVILRCVPISNHLYFYWYRQILGQKVEFLVSFYNNEISEKSEIFDDQFSVERPDGSNFTLKIRSTKLEDSAMYFCATRLASDTQYFGPGTRLTVL.

The rearrangement uses TRBV5-4 and TRBJ1-4, with TRBD1 matching over 7 bases. Germline V gene sequence: CDR1 SGHNT, CDR2 YYREEE (reference sequence). Trimming cost V 5 bases and J 4 bases; bases outside gene matches: 5. The CDR3 is 14 amino acids. CDR3 sequence reads: CASRQRDSNEKLFF. The CDR3 nucleotides read TGTGCCAGCAGACAACGGGACAGTAATGAAAAACTGTTTTTT.

This clone occurred a few times. The V gene is TRBV19, the J gene TRBJ1-5; a weak D match, TRBD1 (6 bases). The V gene's germline CDR1 is LNHDA and CDR2 SQIVND (reference sequence). V shed 0 bases and J shed 3 bases, with 15 bases lying between them. The CDR3 consists of 17 residues. CDR3 residues: CASSIDVSGGLNQPQHF. The CDR3 region has the DNA TGTGCCAGTAGTATAGATGTTAGCGGGGGGCTCAATCAGCCCCAGCATTTT.

The J gene is TRBJ1-1, the V gene TRBV3-1 (or the pseudogene TRBV3-2); TRBD1 matches 7 bases. The CDR3 runs 14 residues. Germline assignment: CDR1 LGHDT and CDR2 YNNKEL (reference sequence). The J segment lost 7 bases and the V segment lost 2 bases, leaving 7 bases of the junction unmatched. The CDR3 bases are TGTGCCAGCAGCCAACTAACAGGGGATCTTGAAGCTTTCTTT. This translates into CASSQLTGDLEAFF.

The V call is TRBV19, the J call TRBJ2-7; 8 nucleotides line up with TRBD1. Germline CDR1 reads LNHDA; CDR2 reads SQIVND (reference sequence). The CDR3 covers 16 residues. Germline trimming cut 3 bases from V and 4 bases from J; bases unmatched to any gene: 11. CDR3 loop: CASSMRTGGSGYEQYF. The CDR3 DNA reads as TGTGCCAGTAGTATGAGAACAGGGGGATCGGGATACGAGCAGTACTTC.

The chain joins TRBV5-1 to TRBJ2-1; 11 bases are a match to TRBD2. J gave up 7 bases and V 1 base, and 4 bases lay outside the gene matches. From germline, CDR1 is SGHRS and CDR2 YFSETQ. The CDR3 runs 15 residues. The CDR3 protein is CASSLTSGSLNEQFF. The CDR3 coding sequence is TGCGCCAGCAGCTTGACTAGCGGGAGTCTTAATGAGCAGTTCTTC.

In nucleotides, the CDR3 is TGTGCCAGCGGTCCTCGGGGGAGTAGGGGCTACGAGCAGTACTTC. The encoded protein is CASGPRGSRGYEQYF. The J gene is TRBJ2-7, the V gene TRBV27; TRBD2 is a possible D gene (6 bases). Trimming removed 8 bases from V and 3 bases from J, with 20 bases in between. The V gene's germline CDR1 is MNHEY and CDR2 SMNVEV (reference sequence). The length of the CDR3 is 15 residues.

The chain links TRBV4-2 to TRBJ1-3, with unresolved D. CDR3 length equals 18 residues. The V gene lost 0 bases and the J gene lost 0 bases, with 15 bases spanning the gap. Germline V lookup: CDR1 LGHNA, CDR2 YNFKEQ. CDR3 bases: TGTGCCAGCAGCCAAGAAGTTTCTGTCAGTGTCTCTGGAAACACCATATATTTT. It yields the protein CASSQEVSVSVSGNTIYF.

J is TRBJ1-2 and V is TRBV6-5; a possible D gene is TRBD1 (5 bases). In germline, CDR1 is MNHEY, CDR2 SVGAGI. Trimming pared 0 bases from V and 4 bases from J, leaving 15 bases between. The CDR3 has 16 residues. In DNA form, the CDR3 reads TGTGCCAGCAGTTACTCAGCAGGGTCTAGGGGCTATGGCTACACCTTC. Amino acid sequence: CASSYSAGSRGYGYTF.

The V gene is TRBV10-2, the J gene TRBJ2-5; 9 bases are a match to TRBD2. The V segment lost 4 bases and the J segment 5 bases; nucleotides outside the gene matches: 5. The germline V gene encodes CDR1 WSHSY and CDR2 SAAADI. The CDR3 is 14 amino acids. The CDR3 sequence: CASSGSGGRETQYF. CDR3 DNA sequence: TGCGCCAGCAGTGGTAGCGGGGGTCGGGAGACCCAGTACTTC.

The V gene is TRBV3-1 (or the pseudogene TRBV3-2), the J gene TRBJ1-1; perhaps TRBD1 as D (6 bases). The CDR3 runs to 12 residues. Trimming pared 1 base from V and 11 bases from J, leaving 11 bases between. Germline CDR1 reads LGHDT; CDR2 reads YNNKEL (reference sequence). CDR3 sequence: CASSQVGGLAFF. CDR3 in DNA: TGTGCCAGCAGCCAAGTCGGGGGGCTCGCTTTCTTT.

The V gene is TRBV30, the J gene TRBJ1-2; maybe TRBD1 (6 bases). With 6 bases removed from V and 2 bases from J, the gap between germline ends came to 13 bases. Germline CDR1 and CDR2: GTSNPN and SVGIG (reference sequence). This CDR3 is 13 amino acids long. The CDR3 DNA reads as TGTGCCTGCCCTCACAGGGAGAACTATGGCTACACCTTC. Translating it yields CACPHRENYGYTF.

This clone was seen just once. This sequence joins TRBV6-4 and TRBJ1-6, with D tentatively TRBD1 (5 bases). Trimming took off 5 bases at V and 6 bases at J, with 8 bases between the two ends. The V gene's germline CDR1 is MRHNA and CDR2 SNTAGT. This CDR3 has 13 amino acids. Here the CDR3 DNA reads TGTGCCAGCAGTCCGACAGTTAATTCACCCCTCCACTTT. Its translation: CASSPTVNSPLHF.

This sequence joins TRBV7-2 and TRBJ2-2; TRBD2 is a possible D gene (5 bases). Between the trimmed V and J ends, which lost 3 bases and 5 bases, there was a span of 19 bases. This CDR3 contains 17 residues. The germline V gene has CDR1 SGHTA and CDR2 FQGNSA. The CDR3 sequence: CASSLTPSGSITGELFF. The CDR3 DNA follows: TGTGCCAGCAGCTTGACCCCATCGGGAAGTATTACCGGGGAGCTGTTTTTT.

The V gene is TRBV3-1 (or the pseudogene TRBV3-2), the J gene TRBJ2-7; TRBD1 might be the D (6 bases). Trimming left V 3 bases short and J 3 bases short, with 12 bases between. Germline V gene lookup returns CDR1 LGHDT and CDR2 YNNKEL (reference sequence). The length of the CDR3 is 14 residues. CDR3 residues: CASSHTGTNYEQYF. Written as DNA, the CDR3 is TGTGCCAGCAGCCACACCGGGACAAACTACGAGCAGTACTTC.

The chain combines TRBV19 with TRBJ2-7, with TRBD2 identical over 12 bases. Germline V gene data show CDR1 as LNHDA and CDR2 as SQIVND (reference sequence). The V gene end was trimmed by 8 bases and the J gene end by 2 bases; junction bases not matched to a gene: 19. CDR3 length: 19 residues. The DNA of the CDR3 is TGTGCCAGTTCGACAATGGCGCCTAGCGGGAGGGCCCTTCCCTACGAGCAGTACTTC. As protein: CASSTMAPSGRALPYEQYF.

This clone came up once. This chain joins TRBV5-1 and TRBJ2-3; TRBD1 aligns across 8 bases. V shed 0 bases and J 6 bases; nucleotides not matched to a gene: 9. The CDR3 runs to 16 residues. Germline assignment: CDR1 SGHRS and CDR2 YFSETQ. In nucleotides, the CDR3 is TGCGCCAGCAGCTTGGGGGTTCAGGGGGCGTGGGATACGCAGTATTTT. The encoded protein is CASSLGVQGAWDTQYF.

In DNA, the CDR3 is TGTGCCAGCTCACCAAACAGGGTCGGGAGGAGCTCCTACGAGCAGTACTTC. Amino acid sequence: CASSPNRVGRSSYEQYF. The V call is TRBV18, the J call TRBJ2-7; maybe TRBD2 (7 bases). V lost 2 bases, J lost 0 bases, and 17 bases lay in between. CDR3 length equals 17 residues. CDR1 is KGHSH, CDR2 LQKENI, per germline. The full variable domain, its missing parts supplied by reference TRBV18 and TRBJ2-7, is NAGVMQNPRHLVRRRGQEARLRCSPMKGHSHVYWYRQLPEEGLKFMVYLQKENIIDESGMPKERFSAEFPKEGPSILRIQQVVRGDSAAYFCASSPNRVGRSSYEQYFGPGTRLTVT.

Only a few counts were recorded for this clone. This chain connects TRBV7-2 to TRBJ2-7; 7 bases fit TRBD2. Losses at the gene ends were 1 base for V and 5 bases for J; bases not matched to a gene: 14. The CDR3 is 17 residues long. The germline V gene has CDR1 SGHTA and CDR2 FQGNSA. This CDR3 reads CASSLVLAKGLLHEQYF. The CDR3 coding sequence is TGTGCCAGCAGCTTAGTCCTAGCAAAGGGACTATTGCACGAGCAGTACTTC.

This clone came up once. The chain uses TRBV6-1 and TRBJ1-6; D remains unclear. The CDR3 is 16 amino acids. CDR1 MNHNS and CDR2 SASEGT come from the germline V gene. The V gene lost 0 bases and the J gene lost 3 bases, with 9 bases spanning the gap. CDR3 loop: CASSEALGSYNSPLHF. In DNA, the CDR3 is TGTGCCAGCAGTGAAGCGCTTGGCAGCTATAATTCACCCCTCCACTTT.

The gene calls are TRBV2 and TRBJ2-5; 13 bases map to TRBD2. There are 14 residues in the CDR3. Germline loops: CDR1 SNHLY, CDR2 FYNNEI. V gave up 6 bases and J gave up 5 bases; unmatched junction bases: 3. In nucleotides, the CDR3 is TGTGCCAGCAGGGGACTAGCGGGAATGGAGACCCAGTACTTC. Its translation: CASRGLAGMETQYF.

Of note for this clone: One end of the junction varies from germline; a read error may be responsible. V gene TRBV6-6 combines with J gene TRBJ1-5, with a tentative D call TRBD1 (6 bases). Per germline, CDR1 MNHNY and CDR2 SVGAGI (reference sequence). The CDR3 has 15 residues. CDR3 coding DNA: TGTGCCAGCAGTTACTCATCTTCCCCCGGGGGGGCCCTTCCATTT. This codes for CASSYSSSPGGALPF.

This clone showed up just once. The chain combines TRBV18 with TRBJ2-1; no firm D call. V dropped 1 base and J dropped 4 bases, with 11 bases sitting between them. The CDR3 is 15 residues long. Per germline, CDR1 KGHSH and CDR2 LQKENI. The CDR3 loop reads CASSPQSLQYNEQFF. CDR3 nucleotide sequence: TGTGCCAGCTCACCACAGTCACTACAATACAATGAGCAGTTCTTC.

The V and J genes are TRBV19 and TRBJ1-1; TRBD1 matches 8 bases. V lost 0 bases, J lost 7 bases, and 10 bases stayed unmatched. CDR3 length: 16 amino acids. Per germline, CDR1 LNHDA and CDR2 SQIVND (reference sequence). CDR3 coding DNA: TGTGCCAGTAGTATAGATCCCCCAGGGGGCATTGTTGAAGCTTTCTTT. Residues: CASSIDPPGGIVEAFF.

The V and J genes are TRBV4-2 and TRBJ1-6; 7 positions match TRBD1. Germline trimming cut 4 bases from V and 7 bases from J; bases unmatched to any gene: 19. This CDR3 is built from 19 residues. In germline, CDR1 is LGHNA, CDR2 YNFKEQ. The chain's CDR3 is CASSRRDSRQMEGNSPLHF. The DNA of the CDR3 is TGTGCCAGCAGCCGCCGGGACAGCAGGCAAATGGAGGGAAATTCACCCCTCCACTTT.

The V gene is TRBV4-2, the J gene TRBJ2-3, with a possible D match to TRBD2 (6 bases). V dropped 1 base and J dropped 0 bases, with 8 bases sitting between them. The germline V gene has CDR1 LGHNA and CDR2 YNFKEQ. The CDR3 contains 15 residues. CDR3 in DNA: TGTGCCAGCAGCCAAGGCGGGGTTAGCACAGATACGCAGTATTTT. Its protein product is CASSQGGVSTDTQYF.